The rows below give T cell receptor beta chains drawn from one sample of a study of human T cells and chemical hapten exposure. TCRdb passed the RACE reads through MiXCR, listing each CDR3 protein once. The sample includes 380,000 or so distinct CDR3 sequences, 4.5% to 5.5% of them seen just once. The sample here was whole blood, taken in connection with sensitization to the hapten diphenylcyclopropenone (DPC). The receptors come from a woman aged 18 to 35 with alopecia areata. Some clones in this sample may be carry-over from other donors' samples. Each CDR3 is given with its conserved first and last residue. Fields, in order: D gene, V gene, J gene, clone size, CDR3 DNA, CDR3 protein. The D gene is left open where the match is weak. A clone size is listed for some rows: how often the clone was seen (once, few, many), or a class if it is expanded.

D: TRBD1; V: TRBV7-9; J: TRBJ1-1; size: few; DNA: TGTGCCAGCAGCCCGGGACAGGCTACCTTCTTGATGGTCTTT; CDR3: CASSPGQATFLMVF
D: .; V: TRBV7-2; J: TRBJ1-1; size: few; DNA: TGTGCCAGCAGGCCGGGCAGCACCGATCCGAACACTGAAGCTTTCTTT; CDR3: CASRPGSTDPNTEAFF
D: .; V: TRBV6-2/TRBV6-3; J: TRBJ2-2; size: .; DNA: TGTGCCAGCAGCGCTGTGAACACCGGGGAGCTGTTTTTT; CDR3: CASSAVNTGELFF
D: .; V: TRBV7-8; J: TRBJ1-4; size: few; DNA: TGTGCCAGCAGCTTTACTCAGGGGAGGGGAAAACTGTTTTTT; CDR3: CASSFTQGRGKLFF
D: TRBD2; V: TRBV6-5; J: TRBJ2-3; size: many; DNA: TGTGCCAGCTTAGCGGGGGGCACAGATACGCAGTATTTT; CDR3: CASLAGGTDTQYF
D: TRBD1; V: TRBV7-2; J: TRBJ1-5; size: many; DNA: TGTGCCAGCAGCCTGGGGACAGGGCTTTTTCAGCCCCAGCATTTT; CDR3: CASSLGTGLFQPQHF
D: TRBD1; V: TRBV11-2; J: TRBJ1-2; size: many; DNA: TGTGCCAGCAGCCTAGGGTCCTGGGACAGGGAAGACTATGGCTACACCTTC; CDR3: CASSLGSWDREDYGYTF
D: .; V: TRBV28; J: TRBJ2-3; size: many; DNA: TGTGCCAGCAGACGGCCCTCGAGCACAGATACGCAGTATTTT; CDR3: CASRRPSSTDTQYF
D: TRBD1; V: TRBV5-1; J: TRBJ1-1; size: .; DNA: TGCGCCAGCAGCTTGGCCGGGACAGGGCCCACTGAAGCTTTCTTT; CDR3: CASSLAGTGPTEAFF
D: .; V: TRBV29-1; J: TRBJ2-3; size: few; DNA: TGCAGCGGTGGGCAATCAGATACGCAGTATTTT; CDR3: CSGGQSDTQYF
D: TRBD1; V: TRBV12-3/TRBV12-4; J: TRBJ2-2; size: .; DNA: TGTGCCAGCAGCCGGGGACAGGGGGAGAGCGGGGAGCTGTTTTTT; CDR3: CASSRGQGESGELFF
D: .; V: TRBV18; J: TRBJ1-1; size: many; DNA: TGTGCCAGCTCACAGGTTTACGGGGCGGAAGGGAACACTGAAGCTTTCTTT; CDR3: CASSQVYGAEGNTEAFF
D: .; V: TRBV4-2; J: TRBJ2-4; size: .; DNA: TGTGCCAGCAGCCAAGTGGCGGTAGGACCTGGAAACATTCAGTACTTC; CDR3: CASSQVAVGPGNIQYF
D: .; V: TRBV7-8; J: TRBJ1-5; size: .; DNA: TGTGCCAGCAGCCCCCAAGAGTCAGGCAATCAGCCCCAGCATTTT; CDR3: CASSPQESGNQPQHF
D: .; V: TRBV6-5; J: TRBJ2-2; size: .; DNA: TGTGCCAGCAGTCCCGAGAGGGGGACCGGGGAGCTGTTTTTT; CDR3: CASSPERGTGELFF
D: TRBD1; V: TRBV5-5; J: TRBJ1-4; size: few; DNA: TGTGCCAGCAGCTTTGGGACAGGGGGTGAGGAAAAACTGTTTTTT; CDR3: CASSFGTGGEEKLFF
D: .; V: TRBV7-8; J: TRBJ2-1; size: many; DNA: TGTGCCAGCAGCTTAAGATCAATTGGGGGGAGCTCCTACAATGAGCAGTTCTTC; CDR3: CASSLRSIGGSSYNEQFF
D: .; V: TRBV2; J: TRBJ1-4; size: many; DNA: TGTGCCAGCAAGGATTATAGCGCAACTAATGAAAAACTGTTTTTT; CDR3: CASKDYSATNEKLFF
D: TRBD2; V: TRBV7-2; J: TRBJ2-3; size: .; DNA: TGTGCCAGCAGCACAGACTCTAGCGGGGCGAGGGTAGATACGCAGTATTTT; CDR3: CASSTDSSGARVDTQYF
D: .; V: TRBV27; J: TRBJ1-5; size: few; DNA: TGTGCCAGCAGTTTATTGGCAGGTAGTCAGCCCCAGCATTTT; CDR3: CASSLLAGSQPQHF
D: .; V: TRBV12-3/TRBV12-4; J: TRBJ2-3; size: .; DNA: TGTGCCAGCAGCCCTTTTATTATCCGGGACAGCACAGATACGCAGTATTTT; CDR3: CASSPFIIRDSTDTQYF
D: .; V: TRBV28; J: TRBJ2-1; size: many; DNA: TGTGCCAGCAGTTTCTGGGGTCGTGGGAATGAGCAGTTCTTC; CDR3: CASSFWGRGNEQFF
D: TRBD1; V: TRBV6-2/TRBV6-3; J: TRBJ1-1; size: few; DNA: TGTGCCAGCAAGCGGACAGGGTCTGGTGAAGCTTTCTTT; CDR3: CASKRTGSGEAFF
D: .; V: TRBV7-9; J: TRBJ1-1; size: many; DNA: TGTGCCAGCAGCTTAGTTCAGGGGCTAAAGACTGAAGCTTTCTTT; CDR3: CASSLVQGLKTEAFF
D: .; V: TRBV4-1; J: TRBJ2-1; size: few; DNA: TGCGGCTACGTCGATGAGCAGTTCTTC; CDR3: CGYVDEQFF
D: TRBD1; V: TRBV3-1; J: TRBJ1-2; size: .; DNA: TGTGCCAGCAGCCCTGACAGGGTGTCAAGTGGCTACACCTTC; CDR3: CASSPDRVSSGYTF
D: .; V: TRBV7-9; J: TRBJ2-6; size: few; DNA: TGTGCCAGCAGCTTGGTGCTCTCTGGGGCCAACGTCCTGACTTTC; CDR3: CASSLVLSGANVLTF
D: .; V: TRBV29-1; J: TRBJ2-1; size: many; DNA: TGCAGCGTTGCAGGCGGTTTCTCCTACAATGAGCAGTTCTTC; CDR3: CSVAGGFSYNEQFF
D: .; V: TRBV7-9; J: TRBJ1-1; size: few; DNA: TGTGCCAGCAGCTTAGCGTTAGGGGAGGGAGCTTTCTTT; CDR3: CASSLALGEGAFF
D: TRBD1; V: TRBV6-1; J: TRBJ2-2; size: many; DNA: TGTGCCAGCAGTTACAGGGGCCCAGCCGGGGAGCTGTTTTTT; CDR3: CASSYRGPAGELFF
D: TRBD2; V: TRBV28; J: TRBJ2-3; size: .; DNA: TGTGCCAGCAGTCAGCTAGCGGGGGTAGATACGCAGTATTTT; CDR3: CASSQLAGVDTQYF
D: TRBD1; V: TRBV20-1; J: TRBJ2-1; size: few; DNA: TGCAGTGCTAGGGAAACAGGGGCACCCTACAATGAGCAGTTCTTC; CDR3: CSARETGAPYNEQFF
D: .; V: TRBV7-6; J: TRBJ2-1; size: .; DNA: TGTGCCAGCAAGATAATAGACTACAATGAGCAGTTCTTC; CDR3: CASKIIDYNEQFF
D: .; V: TRBV6-2/TRBV6-3; J: TRBJ2-2; size: few; DNA: TGTGCCAGCAGTTACTCGACCCCTTTCAGGTCGATATGGTTTAGGACACAAGTCACCGGGGAGCTGTTTTTT; CDR3: CASSYSTPFRSIWFRTQVTGELFF
D: .; V: TRBV15; J: TRBJ2-1; size: few; DNA: TGTGCCACCAGCAGAGATTTGGGAACTGAGCAGTTCTTC; CDR3: CATSRDLGTEQFF
D: TRBD2; V: TRBV29-1; J: TRBJ2-7; size: few; DNA: TGCAGCGTTGTCCTGGGGAGGGCCCCATTTATAGCTAGCGAGCAGTACTTC; CDR3: CSVVLGRAPFIASEQYF
D: .; V: TRBV7-4; J: TRBJ2-3; size: few; DNA: TGTGCCAGCAGCTCAATAAACGCTAGCACAGATACGCAGTATTTT; CDR3: CASSSINASTDTQYF
D: TRBD2; V: TRBV20-1; J: TRBJ2-7; size: many; DNA: TGCAGTGCCCGACCGGGGCGGGAGGACGAGCAGTACTTC; CDR3: CSARPGREDEQYF
D: .; V: TRBV28; J: TRBJ2-2; size: .; DNA: TGTGCCAGCAGTTTATTCTCCGGGGAGCTGTTTTTT; CDR3: CASSLFSGELFF
D: .; V: TRBV5-1; J: TRBJ1-1; size: many; DNA: TGCGCCAGCAGCTTGGAACAGGGAGGAACTGAAGCTTTCTTT; CDR3: CASSLEQGGTEAFF
D: .; V: TRBV10-2; J: TRBJ2-3; size: .; DNA: TGCGCCAGCAGTAGGGTTTTAGGGACTCGGTCCACAGATACGCAGTATTTT; CDR3: CASSRVLGTRSTDTQYF
D: .; V: TRBV6-1; J: TRBJ1-1; size: few; DNA: TGTGCCATGCAGGGCAACACTGAAGCTTTCTTT; CDR3: CAMQGNTEAFF
D: .; V: TRBV20-1; J: TRBJ2-4; size: few; DNA: TGCAGTGCTAGAGATAGGACCGACAGTGCAATAGCCAAAAACATTCAGTACTTC; CDR3: CSARDRTDSAIAKNIQYF
D: .; V: TRBV7-8; J: TRBJ1-1; size: many; DNA: TGTGCCAGCAGCCAAAGCCCCCAGGCTTACACTGAAGCTTTCTTT; CDR3: CASSQSPQAYTEAFF
D: .; V: TRBV12-3/TRBV12-4; J: TRBJ2-4; size: .; DNA: TGTGCCAGCAGTTTCTGGCCTGAAAACCTAGCCAAAAACATTCAGTACTTC; CDR3: CASSFWPENLAKNIQYF
D: TRBD1; V: TRBV7-6; J: TRBJ1-4; size: many; DNA: TGTGCCAGCAGTCAAACAGGGGCGGAAAAACTGTTTTTT; CDR3: CASSQTGAEKLFF
D: .; V: TRBV13; J: TRBJ2-5; size: .; DNA: TGTGCCAGCAGCCCAGGCGGATCTGGAGGTATGGAGACCCAGTACTTC; CDR3: CASSPGGSGGMETQYF
D: .; V: TRBV29-1; J: TRBJ1-2; size: many; DNA: TGCAGCGTGGGGGACATAAACTATGGCTACACCTTC; CDR3: CSVGDINYGYTF
D: .; V: TRBV7-2; J: TRBJ1-1; size: many; DNA: TGTGCCAGCAGCTTAGGTTGGGCTGAAGCTTTCTTT; CDR3: CASSLGWAEAFF
D: .; V: TRBV6-1; J: TRBJ1-5; size: many; DNA: TGTGCCAGCTTAAGTAGACCTGGACAGAACAATCAGCCCCAGCATTTT; CDR3: CASLSRPGQNNQPQHF
D: .; V: TRBV28; J: TRBJ1-5; size: few; DNA: TGTGCCAGCAGGCCCCGGGGGTCATTCAATCAGCCCCAGCATTTT; CDR3: CASRPRGSFNQPQHF
D: TRBD1; V: TRBV6-2/TRBV6-3; J: TRBJ2-7; size: .; DNA: TGTGCCAGCGGGAGAGGGGGCTGGTACGAGCAGTACTTC; CDR3: CASGRGGWYEQYF
D: TRBD2; V: TRBV3-1; J: TRBJ2-3; size: .; DNA: TGTGCCAGCAGCCAAGATCAGGAGCGGGGGAGCACAGATACGCAGTATTTT; CDR3: CASSQDQERGSTDTQYF
D: .; V: TRBV5-4; J: TRBJ1-1; size: .; DNA: TGTGCCAGCAGCTCACGGGACCCGGCCACTGAAGCTTTCTTT; CDR3: CASSSRDPATEAFF
D: .; V: TRBV6-5; J: TRBJ1-6; size: few; DNA: TGTGCCAGCACCGGCAGGACGGGCCTGCGTCGATCACCCCTCCACTTT; CDR3: CASTGRTGLRRSPLHF
D: .; V: TRBV20-1; J: TRBJ1-1; size: many; DNA: TGCAGTGCTAGGATTCAGGGACCGAGCTCTGAAGCTTTCTTT; CDR3: CSARIQGPSSEAFF
D: .; V: TRBV4-1; J: TRBJ1-1; size: many; DNA: TGCGCCAGCAGCCAATACAATCGCCCCATCCTGAACACTGAAGCTTTCTTT; CDR3: CASSQYNRPILNTEAFF
D: TRBD2; V: TRBV10-3; J: TRBJ2-1; size: many; DNA: TGTGCCATCAGTGAGGATGGACTAGCGGGGCTTTCCTACAATGAGCAGTTCTTC; CDR3: CAISEDGLAGLSYNEQFF
D: .; V: TRBV20-1; J: TRBJ1-1; size: many; DNA: TGCAGTGCTAGTGGGGGACAATCTAACACTGAAGCTTTCTTT; CDR3: CSASGGQSNTEAFF
D: TRBD1; V: TRBV20-1; J: TRBJ1-3; size: .; DNA: TGCAGTGCCGGGACAGGAGCTGGAAACACCATATATTTT; CDR3: CSAGTGAGNTIYF